This TCR beta chain is from a study of blood T cell repertoires in COVID-19. In the study overall: Researchers got acute and convalescent COVID-19 samples from the United States, Italy and Spain. The cDNA or gDNA used as material had been derived from T cells, B-cell-depleted T cells, or PBMCs.

Trimming took 0 bases from V and 5 from J, leaving 11 bases between them. Germline loops: CDR1 SGHNT, CDR2 YYREEE (reference sequence). This CDR3 has 14 residues. As handled by the study authors: From reference gene primer amplification, estimates of nucleated cell counts were derived. Only in-frame clones appear in the TCRdb table, and some are missing; sequencing was by immunoSEQ multiplex PCR. V and J calls and clone size are copied from that table; D and trimming were computed from the DNA. The sample lists approximately 500,000 clones, approximately 89% occurring once. The Seattle site enrolled patients during active infection and followed them longitudinally.

The clonotype originates from a man between 18 and 35 years old with COVID-19, enrolled during active disease. This chain connects TRBV5-4 to TRBJ2-5, with D possibly TRBD2 on 6 matching bases. Source material: peripheral blood. In nucleotides, the CDR3 is TGTGCCAGCAGCTTGGTTGCGGGGTCCGAGACCCAGTACTTC. It encodes CASSLVAGSETQYF.